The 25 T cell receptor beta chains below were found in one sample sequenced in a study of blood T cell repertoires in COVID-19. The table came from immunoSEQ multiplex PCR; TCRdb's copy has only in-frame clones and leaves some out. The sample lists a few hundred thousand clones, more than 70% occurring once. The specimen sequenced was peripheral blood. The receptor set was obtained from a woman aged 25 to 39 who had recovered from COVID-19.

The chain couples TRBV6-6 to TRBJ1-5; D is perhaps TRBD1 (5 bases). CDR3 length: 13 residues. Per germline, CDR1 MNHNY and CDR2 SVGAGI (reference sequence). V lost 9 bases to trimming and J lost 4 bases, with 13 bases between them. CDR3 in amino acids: CASRDRENQPQHF. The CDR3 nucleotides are TGTGCCAGTAGAGACAGAGAAAATCAGCCCCAGCATTTT.

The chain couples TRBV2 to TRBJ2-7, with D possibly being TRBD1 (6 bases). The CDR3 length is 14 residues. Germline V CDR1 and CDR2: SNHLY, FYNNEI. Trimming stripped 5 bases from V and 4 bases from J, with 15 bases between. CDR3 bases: TGTGCCAGCAGTCCAGTTGACAGGCGGTACGAGCAGTACTTC. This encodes CASSPVDRRYEQYF. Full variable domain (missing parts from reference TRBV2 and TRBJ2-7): EPEVTQTPSHQVTQMGQEVILRCVPISNHLYFYWYRQILGQKVEFLVSFYNNEISEKSEIFDDQFSVERPDGSNFTLKIRSTKLEDSAMYFCASSPVDRRYEQYFGPGTRLTVT.

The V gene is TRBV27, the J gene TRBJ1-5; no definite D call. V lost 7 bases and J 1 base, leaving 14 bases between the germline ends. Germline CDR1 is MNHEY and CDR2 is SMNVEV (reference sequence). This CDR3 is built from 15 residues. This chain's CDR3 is CASKKLDKSNQPQHF. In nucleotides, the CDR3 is TGTGCCAGCAAAAAACTAGACAAGAGCAATCAGCCCCAGCATTTT.

The CDR3 sequence: CASSFGTGYNEQFF. As DNA, the CDR3 is TGTGCCAGCAGTTTCGGGACAGGCTACAATGAGCAGTTCTTC. The rearrangement uses TRBV27 and TRBJ2-1; TRBD1 matches at 8 bases. Germline V CDR1 and CDR2: MNHEY, SMNVEV (reference sequence). The junction had 1 base not matched to a gene; V was cut back by 3 bases and J by 3 bases. There are 14 residues in the CDR3.

As DNA, the CDR3 is TGTGCCAGCAGTTCCCTCAGTAGCACAGATACGCAGTATTTT. It specifies CASSSLSSTDTQYF. J is TRBJ2-3 and V is TRBV6-2 or TRBV6-3; D is ambiguous. Trimming removed 4 bases at V and 0 bases at J, with 8 bases between. The CDR3 is made up of 14 amino acids. Per germline, CDR1 MNHEY and CDR2 SVGEGT.

CDR3: CASAIDPSHPRDSTTYSGANVLTF. The CDR3 DNA reads as TGTGCCAGCGCCATCGATCCCAGTCATCCACGGGACAGCACCACATACTCTGGGGCCAACGTCCTGACTTTC. This sequence joins TRBV21-1 and TRBJ2-6; the table's D call TRBD1 went unverified against the DNA. TRBV21-1 is annotated as a pseudogene. This CDR3 has 24 amino acids.

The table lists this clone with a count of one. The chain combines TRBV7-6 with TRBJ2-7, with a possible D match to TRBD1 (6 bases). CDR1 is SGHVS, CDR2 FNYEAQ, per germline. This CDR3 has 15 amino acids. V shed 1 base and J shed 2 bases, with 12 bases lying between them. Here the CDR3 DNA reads TGTGCCAGCAGCTTAGAACAGGGATCCACCTACGAGCAGTACTTC. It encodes CASSLEQGSTYEQYF.

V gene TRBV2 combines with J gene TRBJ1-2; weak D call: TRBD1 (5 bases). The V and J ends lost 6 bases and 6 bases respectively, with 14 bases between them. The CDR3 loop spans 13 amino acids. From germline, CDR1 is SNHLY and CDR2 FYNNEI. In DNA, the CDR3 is TGTGCCAGCAGCCCGGGACTTTTGGATGGCTACACCTTC. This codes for CASSPGLLDGYTF.

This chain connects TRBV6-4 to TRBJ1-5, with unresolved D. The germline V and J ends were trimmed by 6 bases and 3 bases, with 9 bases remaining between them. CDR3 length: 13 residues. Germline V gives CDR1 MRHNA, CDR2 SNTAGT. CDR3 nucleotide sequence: TGTGCCAGCAGCACATCGATCAATCAGCCCCAGCATTTT. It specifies CASSTSINQPQHF.

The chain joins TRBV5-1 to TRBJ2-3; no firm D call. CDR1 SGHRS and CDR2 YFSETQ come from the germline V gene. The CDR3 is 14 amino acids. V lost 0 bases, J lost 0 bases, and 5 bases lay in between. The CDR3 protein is CASSLVPSTDTQYF. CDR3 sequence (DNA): TGCGCCAGCAGCTTGGTTCCAAGCACAGATACGCAGTATTTT.

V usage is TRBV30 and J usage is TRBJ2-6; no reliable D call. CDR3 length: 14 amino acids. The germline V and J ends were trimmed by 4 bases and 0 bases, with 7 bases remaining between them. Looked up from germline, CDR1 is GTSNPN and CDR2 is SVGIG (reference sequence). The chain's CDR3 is CAWTGYSGANVLTF. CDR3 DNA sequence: TGTGCCTGGACAGGCTACTCTGGGGCCAACGTCCTGACTTTC.

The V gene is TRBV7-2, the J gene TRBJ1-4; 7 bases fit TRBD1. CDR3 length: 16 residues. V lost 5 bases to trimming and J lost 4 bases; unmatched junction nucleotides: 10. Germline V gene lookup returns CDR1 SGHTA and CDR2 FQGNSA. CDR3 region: CASSPTGGQLNEKLFF. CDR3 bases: TGTGCCAGCAGCCCGACTGGGGGACAGCTTAATGAAAAACTGTTTTTT.

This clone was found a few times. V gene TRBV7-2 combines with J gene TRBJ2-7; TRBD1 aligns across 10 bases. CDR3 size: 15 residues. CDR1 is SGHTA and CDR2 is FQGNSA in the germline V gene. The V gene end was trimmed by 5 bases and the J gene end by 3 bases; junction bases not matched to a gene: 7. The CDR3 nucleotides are TGTGCCAGCAGCCCCCGGGACAGGGGTGACTACGAGCAGTACTTC. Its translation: CASSPRDRGDYEQYF.

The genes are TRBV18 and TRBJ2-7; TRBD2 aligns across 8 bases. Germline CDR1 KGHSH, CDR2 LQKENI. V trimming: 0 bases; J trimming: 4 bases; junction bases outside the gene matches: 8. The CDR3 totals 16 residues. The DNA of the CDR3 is TGTGCCAGCTCACCACCGAATTTAGTAGCGGGGTACGAGCAGTACTTC. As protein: CASSPPNLVAGYEQYF.

The CDR3 nucleotides read TGTGCCAGTAGTATAGATACCCAGCGGATCACCGGGGAGCTGTTTTTT. Its translation is CASSIDTQRITGELFF. The rearrangement joins TRBV19 to TRBJ2-2; a weak D match, TRBD2 (5 bases). This CDR3 contains 16 residues. V lost 0 bases to trimming and J lost 4 bases, with 12 bases between them. Germline-derived CDR1 and CDR2 are LNHDA and SQIVND (reference sequence).

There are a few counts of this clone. DNA of the CDR3: TGCGCCAGCAGTGCGACGGTCCGCTTACAGGGCGCGGGCGAAAAACTGTTTTTT. This sequence encodes CASSATVRLQGAGEKLFF. The chain combines TRBV5-1 with TRBJ1-4; D perhaps matches TRBD1 (6 bases). Per germline, CDR1 SGHRS and CDR2 YFSETQ. Deletions cut 5 bases from V and 8 bases from J, with 28 bases between. The CDR3 is 18 amino acids.

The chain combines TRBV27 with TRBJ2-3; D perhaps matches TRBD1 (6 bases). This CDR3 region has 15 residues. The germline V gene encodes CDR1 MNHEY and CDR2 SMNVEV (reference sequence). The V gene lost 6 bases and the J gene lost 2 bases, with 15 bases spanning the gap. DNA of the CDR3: TGTGCCAGCAGGGACAGTTGGTTTGTCACAGATACGCAGTATTTT. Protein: CASRDSWFVTDTQYF.

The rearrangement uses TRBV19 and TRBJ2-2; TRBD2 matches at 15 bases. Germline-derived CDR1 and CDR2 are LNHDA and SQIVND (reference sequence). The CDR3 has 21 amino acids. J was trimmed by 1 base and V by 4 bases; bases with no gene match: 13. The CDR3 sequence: CASSTHLGTSGGRRNTGELFF. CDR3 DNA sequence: TGTGCCAGTAGTACACACCTCGGGACTAGCGGGGGGAGAAGGAACACCGGGGAGCTGTTTTTT. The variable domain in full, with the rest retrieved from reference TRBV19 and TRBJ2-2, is DGGITQSPKYLFRKEGQNVTLSCEQNLNHDAMYWYRQDPGQGLRLIYYSQIVNDFQKGDIAEGYSVSREKKESFPLTVTSAQKNPTAFYLCASSTHLGTSGGRRNTGELFFGEGSRLTVL.

The CDR3 sequence: CASSIQGVRRTDTQYF. CDR3 sequence (DNA): TGCGCCAGCAGCATCCAGGGGGTTCGGAGGACAGATACGCAGTATTTT. This chain connects TRBV5-1 to TRBJ2-3; 7 bases are shared with TRBD1. The CDR3 is 16 amino acids. Per the germline V gene, CDR1 is SGHRS and CDR2 is YFSETQ. Trimming took 4 bases from V and 3 from J; bases not matched to a gene: 11. Based on the CDR3 plus reference TRBV5-1 and TRBJ2-3, the full variable domain is KAGVTQTPRYLIKTRGQQVTLSCSPISGHRSVSWYQQTPGQGLQFLFEYFSETQRNKGNFPGRFSGRQFSNSRSEMNVSTLELGDSALYLCASSIQGVRRTDTQYFGPGTRLTVL.

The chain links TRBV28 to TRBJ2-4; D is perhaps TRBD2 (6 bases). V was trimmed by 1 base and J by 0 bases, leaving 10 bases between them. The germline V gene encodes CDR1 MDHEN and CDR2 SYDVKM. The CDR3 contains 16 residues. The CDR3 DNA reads TGTGCCAGCAGTTTATCTGGGGGGAAAGCCAAAAACATTCAGTACTTC. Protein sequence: CASSLSGGKAKNIQYF.

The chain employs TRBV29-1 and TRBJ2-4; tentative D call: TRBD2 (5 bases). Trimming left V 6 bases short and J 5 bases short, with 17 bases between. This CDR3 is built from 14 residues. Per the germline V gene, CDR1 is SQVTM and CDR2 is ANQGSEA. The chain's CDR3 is CSVLISGVENIQYF. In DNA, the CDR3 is TGCAGCGTCCTTATATCCGGGGTAGAAAACATTCAGTACTTC.

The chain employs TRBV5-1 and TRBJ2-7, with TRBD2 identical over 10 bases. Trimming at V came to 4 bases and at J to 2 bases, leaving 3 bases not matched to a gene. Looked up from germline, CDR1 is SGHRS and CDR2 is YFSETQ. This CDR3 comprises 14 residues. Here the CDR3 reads CASSLAGDAYEQYF. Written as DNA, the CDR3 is TGCGCCAGCAGCCTAGCGGGGGACGCCTACGAGCAGTACTTC.

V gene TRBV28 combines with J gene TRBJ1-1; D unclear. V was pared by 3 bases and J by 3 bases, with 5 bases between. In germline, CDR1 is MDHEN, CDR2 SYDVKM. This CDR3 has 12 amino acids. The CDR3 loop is CASSFADTEAFF. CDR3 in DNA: TGTGCCAGCAGTTTCGCGGACACTGAAGCTTTCTTT.

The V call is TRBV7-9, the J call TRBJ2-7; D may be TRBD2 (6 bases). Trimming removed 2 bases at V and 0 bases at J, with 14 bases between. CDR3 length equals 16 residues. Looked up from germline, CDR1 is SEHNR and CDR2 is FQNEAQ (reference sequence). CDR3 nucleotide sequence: TGTGCCAGCAGCTTATACGGGGGTTTGAGCTCCTACGAGCAGTACTTC. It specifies CASSLYGGLSSYEQYF. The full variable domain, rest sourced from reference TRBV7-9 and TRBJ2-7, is DTGVSQNPRHKITKRGQNVTFRCDPISEHNRLYWYRQTLGQGPEFLTYFQNEAQLEKSRLLSDRFSAERPKGSFSTLEIQRTEQGDSAMYLCASSLYGGLSSYEQYFGPGTRLTVT.

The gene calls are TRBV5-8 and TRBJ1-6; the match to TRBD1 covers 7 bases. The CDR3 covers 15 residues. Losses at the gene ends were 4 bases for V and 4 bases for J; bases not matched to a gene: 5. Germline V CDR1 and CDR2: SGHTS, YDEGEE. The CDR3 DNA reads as TGTGCCAGCAGCCCGGGGACAGCTTATAATTCACCCCTCCACTTT. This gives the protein CASSPGTAYNSPLHF.